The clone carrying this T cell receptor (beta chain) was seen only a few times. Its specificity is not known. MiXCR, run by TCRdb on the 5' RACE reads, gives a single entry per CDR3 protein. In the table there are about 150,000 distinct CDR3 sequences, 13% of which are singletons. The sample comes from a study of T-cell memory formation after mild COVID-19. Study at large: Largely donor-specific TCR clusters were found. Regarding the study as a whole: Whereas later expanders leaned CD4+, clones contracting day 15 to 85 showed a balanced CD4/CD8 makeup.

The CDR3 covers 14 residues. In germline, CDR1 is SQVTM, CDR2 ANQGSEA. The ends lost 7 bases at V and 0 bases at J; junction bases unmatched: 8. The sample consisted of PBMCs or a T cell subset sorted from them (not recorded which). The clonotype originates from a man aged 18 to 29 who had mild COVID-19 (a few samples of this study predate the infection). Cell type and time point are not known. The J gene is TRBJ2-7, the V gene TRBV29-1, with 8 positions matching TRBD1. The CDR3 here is CSAPGQAISYEQYV. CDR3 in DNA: TGCAGCGCCCCGGGACAGGCGATCTCCTACGAGCAGTACGTC.